One sample yielded the 5 T cell receptor beta chains listed below, sequenced in a study of blood T cell repertoires in COVID-19. Only in-frame clones appear in the TCRdb table, and some are missing; sequencing was by immunoSEQ multiplex PCR. Among hundreds of thousands of clones listed, around 87% were seen once. The sequenced sample consisted of peripheral blood. These receptor sequences come from a woman aged 45-65 years who had recovered from COVID-19.

The chain is built from TRBV23-1 and TRBJ2-6, with TRBD2 matching over 10 bases. TRBV23-1 is identified as an open reading frame with a role that is uncertain. V lost 0 bases, J lost 0 bases, and 14 bases stayed unmatched. This CDR3 has 22 residues. Written as DNA, the CDR3 is TGCGCCAGCAGTCAATCGGTCCGCCGGGATAGCGGGGGGATCTCTGGGGCCAACGTCCTGACTTTC. It is translated as CASSQSVRRDSGGISGANVLTF.

This clone has more than one count but fewer than ten. The rearrangement links TRBV2 to TRBJ1-2; the match to TRBD1 covers 8 bases. Germline loops: CDR1 SNHLY, CDR2 FYNNEI. The ends lost 6 bases at V and 0 bases at J; junction bases unmatched: 6. The CDR3 spans 15 residues. Here the CDR3 reads CASRDRDSSNYGYTF. CDR3 sequence (DNA): TGTGCCAGCAGGGACAGGGACAGCTCTAACTATGGCTACACCTTC.

The V gene is TRBV6-2 or TRBV6-3, the J gene TRBJ2-3; 8 nucleotides match TRBD2. From germline, CDR1 is MNHEY and CDR2 SVGEGT. The V gene end was trimmed by 2 bases and the J gene end by 0 bases; junction bases not matched to a gene: 19. The CDR3 has 21 amino acids. This CDR3 reads CASSYPTGGVYSYSSTDTQYF. CDR3 nucleotide sequence: TGTGCCAGCAGTTACCCCACGGGGGGGGTCTACTCTTACTCTAGCACAGATACGCAGTATTTT.

The CDR3 coding sequence is TGTGCCAGCAGCTTGGACAGGGGGTTAAATTCACCCCTCCACTTT. Protein sequence: CASSLDRGLNSPLHF. The chain combines TRBV5-6 with TRBJ1-6; 8 bases are shared with TRBD1. Germline V gives CDR1 SGHDT, CDR2 YYEEEE. V lost 0 bases, J lost 7 bases, and 3 bases stayed unmatched. This CDR3 is 15 amino acids long. Using reference TRBV5-6 and TRBJ1-6 for the parts outside the CDR3, the full variable domain is DAGVTQSPTHLIKTRGQQVTLRCSPKSGHDTVSWYQQALGQGPQFIFQYYEEEERQRGNFPDRFSGHQFPNYSSELNVNALLLGDSALYLCASSLDRGLNSPLHFGNGTRLTVT.

CDR3 sequence (DNA): TGTGCCAGCAGCTTGGAACAGGTGAACACTGAAGCTTTCTTT. Residues: CASSLEQVNTEAFF. The chain employs TRBV5-4 and TRBJ1-1; the D gene is possibly TRBD1 (5 bases). V lost 0 bases and J 0 bases, leaving 6 bases between the germline ends. The CDR3 spans 14 residues. Germline CDR1 reads SGHNT; CDR2 reads YYREEE (reference sequence).